Listed below are T cell receptor beta chains from one sample, sequenced in a study of blood T cells in healthy people across ages. MiXCR, applied by TCRdb to the 5' RACE reads, yields one record per CDR3 protein. The top ten clones hold around 49% of a sample with approximately 400,000 distinct CDR3 sequences, approximately 47% of them seen once. The sample comprised blood. The receptors originated from a man aged 60 to 69 in good health. Each CDR3 is given with its conserved first and last residue. The D gene is left open where the match is weak. Clone size is stated in some rows and not others, as once, few, many or a class when expanded.

TRBV20-1	-	TRBD1	17	TRBJ2-5	CSARDPFRQGLQGTQYF	TGCAGTGCTAGAGATCCCTTCCGACAGGGGTTACAAGGGACCCAGTACTTC
TRBV10-3	once	TRBD2	14	TRBJ2-1	CAISERAGVDEQFF	TGTGCCATCAGTGAGCGAGCGGGAGTGGATGAGCAGTTCTTC
TRBV2	-	-	14	TRBJ2-3	CASFRGGNTDTQYF	TGTGCCAGCTTCCGTGGGGGTAACACAGATACGCAGTATTTT
TRBV20-1	once	-	14	TRBJ1-5	CSARPTGNNQPQHF	TGCAGTGCTAGACCGACAGGAAACAATCAGCCCCAGCATTTT
TRBV7-2	-	TRBD2	17	TRBJ2-7	CASSSYGTSGRVESQYF	TGTGCCAGCAGCTCCTACGGGACTAGCGGGAGGGTAGAGTCCCAGTACTTC
TRBV11-3	few	TRBD2	15	TRBJ2-1	CASSSSGGIYNEQFF	TGTGCCAGCAGCTCCTCCGGGGGGATCTACAATGAGCAGTTCTTC
TRBV7-6	-	-	16	TRBJ2-3	CASSLVARVPTDTQYF	TGTGCCAGCAGCTTGGTAGCGCGGGTTCCCACAGATACGCAGTATTTT
TRBV28	few	-	16	TRBJ1-5	CASSLVVSSSNQPQHF	TGTGCCAGCAGTTTAGTCGTCAGCTCTAGCAATCAGCCCCAGCATTTT
TRBV7-2	few	-	14	TRBJ2-3	CASSSRLGLDTQYF	TGTGCCAGCAGCTCCCGACTTGGACTAGATACGCAGTATTTT
TRBV15	-	-	18	TRBJ1-2	CATSRDSNAPVSLVGYTF	TGTGCCACCAGCAGAGATTCGAATGCGCCAGTCTCCCTGGTGGGCTACACCTTC
TRBV12-3/TRBV12-4	-	-	13	TRBJ2-1	CASTKRLTNEQFF	TGTGCCAGCACCAAGCGGCTGACCAATGAGCAGTTCTTC
TRBV4-2	-	TRBD2	16	TRBJ2-5	CASSQEAKVAGVEQYF	TGTGCCAGCAGCCAAGAAGCGAAGGTAGCGGGAGTGGAGCAGTACTTC
TRBV29-1	-	TRBD2	14	TRBJ2-7	CSVGLAGGTYEQYF	TGCAGCGTGGGACTAGCGGGGGGAACCTACGAGCAGTACTTC
TRBV25-1	-	TRBD2	16	TRBJ2-1	CASSAQVAGSYNEQFF	TGTGCCAGCAGTGCTCAGGTAGCGGGATCCTACAATGAGCAGTTCTTC
TRBV4-3	-	-	14	TRBJ2-1	CASSQDESISERFF	TGCGCCAGCAGCCAAGATGAAAGCATCAGCGAGCGGTTCTTC
TRBV20-1	few	TRBD2	16	TRBJ2-1	CSANHLGSGTFNEQFF	TGCAGTGCTAACCACCTTGGTAGCGGGACTTTCAATGAGCAGTTCTTC
TRBV27	few	-	16	TRBJ1-2	CASRGVQGPLGYGYTF	TGTGCCAGCAGGGGAGTACAGGGCCCGCTAGGGTATGGCTACACCTTC
TRBV28	-	-	13	TRBJ2-7	CASSSPGYLEQYF	TGTGCCAGCAGTTCCCCAGGGTATCTCGAGCAGTACTTC
TRBV11-2	-	-	15	TRBJ2-5	CASEEQGIMGETQYF	TGTGCCAGCGAAGAGCAGGGAATCATGGGAGAGACCCAGTACTTC
TRBV5-1	few	TRBD1	15	TRBJ1-4	CASSQWDRANEKLFF	TGCGCCAGCAGCCAGTGGGACAGGGCTAATGAAAAACTGTTTTTT
TRBV20-1	-	-	13	TRBJ2-7	CSAGGGDGYEQYF	TGCAGTGCTGGAGGCGGGGACGGCTACGAGCAGTACTTC
TRBV7-2	-	-	14	TRBJ2-3	CASSLVMEPDTQYF	TGTGCCAGCAGCTTAGTAATGGAGCCAGATACGCAGTATTTT
TRBV3-1	-	-	13	TRBJ2-1	CASSQDWAGEQFF	TGTGCCAGCAGCCAAGATTGGGCAGGCGAGCAGTTCTTC
TRBV7-9	many	-	17	TRBJ2-4	CASSLVSAGMGKNIQYF	TGTGCCAGCAGCTTAGTTTCCGCAGGGATGGGCAAAAACATTCAGTACTTC
TRBV6-2/TRBV6-3	-	-	11	TRBJ2-1	CASSQGHEQFF	TGTGCCAGCAGTCAGGGGCATGAGCAGTTCTTC
TRBV7-2	many	-	15	TRBJ2-3	CASSLGGISADTQYF	TGTGCCAGCAGCTTAGGAGGGATTAGTGCAGATACGCAGTATTTT
TRBV7-2	-	TRBD2	16	TRBJ2-7	CASSLATSGGFGVQYF	TGTGCCAGCAGCTTAGCGACTAGCGGGGGTTTCGGTGTGCAGTACTTC
TRBV10-3	many	-	16	TRBJ1-2	CAISDSSGRANYGYTF	TGTGCCATCAGTGATTCCTCGGGCAGAGCTAACTATGGCTACACCTTC
TRBV5-6	-	-	16	TRBJ2-4	CASSLGPVRRENIQYF	TGTGCCAGCAGCTTGGGGCCTGTGAGACGGGAAAACATTCAGTACTTC
TRBV7-3	-	-	15	TRBJ2-3	CASSLGGLRTDTQYF	TGTGCCAGCAGCTTAGGCGGACTCCGCACAGATACGCAGTATTTT
TRBV5-6	-	-	13	TRBJ1-1	CASSPAPGTGAFF	TGTGCCAGCAGCCCAGCGCCAGGCACTGGAGCTTTCTTT
TRBV20-1	-	TRBD1	13	TRBJ1-2	CSALATGDYGYTF	TGCAGTGCTTTAGCTACAGGGGACTATGGCTACACCTTC
TRBV19	-	-	15	TRBJ1-1	CASRDKDRGNTEAFF	TGTGCCAGTAGAGACAAGGATCGGGGGAACACTGAAGCTTTCTTT
TRBV12-5	-	-	13	TRBJ2-1	CASGLTGGSEQFF	TGTGCTAGTGGTTTGACCGGTGGGAGTGAGCAGTTCTTC
TRBV13	few	-	16	TRBJ2-4	CASSPTGEGAKNIQYF	TGTGCCAGCAGCCCGACAGGGGAGGGGGCCAAAAACATTCAGTACTTC
TRBV29-1	few	TRBD1	14	TRBJ2-3	CSVRTGASTDTQYF	TGCAGCGTGCGGACAGGGGCTAGCACAGATACGCAGTATTTT
TRBV5-1	few	TRBD2	15	TRBJ2-3	CASSPTSGSADTQYF	TGCGCCAGCAGCCCGACTAGCGGGAGTGCAGATACGCAGTATTTT
TRBV6-1	-	TRBD1	14	TRBJ1-1	CASSVNRGLGEAFF	TGTGCCAGCAGTGTAAACAGGGGGCTTGGTGAAGCTTTCTTT
TRBV13	-	TRBD1	16	TRBJ2-5	CASSRPDRGGQETQYF	TGTGCCAGCAGCAGACCCGACAGGGGTGGGCAAGAGACCCAGTACTTC